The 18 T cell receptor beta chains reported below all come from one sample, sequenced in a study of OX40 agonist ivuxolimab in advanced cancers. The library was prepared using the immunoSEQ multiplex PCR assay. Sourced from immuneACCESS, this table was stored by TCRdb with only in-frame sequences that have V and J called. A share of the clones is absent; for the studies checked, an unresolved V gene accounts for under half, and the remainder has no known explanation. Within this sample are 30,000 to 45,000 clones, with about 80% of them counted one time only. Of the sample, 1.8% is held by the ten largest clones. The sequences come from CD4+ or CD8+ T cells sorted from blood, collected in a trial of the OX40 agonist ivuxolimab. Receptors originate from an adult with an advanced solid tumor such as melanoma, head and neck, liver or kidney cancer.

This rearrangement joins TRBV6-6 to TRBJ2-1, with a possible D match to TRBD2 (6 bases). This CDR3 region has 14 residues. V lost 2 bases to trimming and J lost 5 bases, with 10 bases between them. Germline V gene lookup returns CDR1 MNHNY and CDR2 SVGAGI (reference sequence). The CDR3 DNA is TGTGCCAGCAGTTACGGCGGGGCCGACAATGAGCAGTTCTTC. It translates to CASSYGGADNEQFF.

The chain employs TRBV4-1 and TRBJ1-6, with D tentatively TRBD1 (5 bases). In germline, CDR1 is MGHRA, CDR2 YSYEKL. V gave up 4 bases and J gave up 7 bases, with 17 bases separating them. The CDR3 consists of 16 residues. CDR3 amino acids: CASSRDRPIINSPLHF. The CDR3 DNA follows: TGCGCCAGCAGCCGAGACAGACCTATCATCAATTCACCCCTCCACTTT.

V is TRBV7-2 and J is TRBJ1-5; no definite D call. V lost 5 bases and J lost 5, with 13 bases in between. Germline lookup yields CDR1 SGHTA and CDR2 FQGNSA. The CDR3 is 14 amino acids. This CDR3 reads CASSPHDTYQPQHF. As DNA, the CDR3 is TGTGCCAGCAGCCCCCATGACACTTATCAGCCCCAGCATTTT.

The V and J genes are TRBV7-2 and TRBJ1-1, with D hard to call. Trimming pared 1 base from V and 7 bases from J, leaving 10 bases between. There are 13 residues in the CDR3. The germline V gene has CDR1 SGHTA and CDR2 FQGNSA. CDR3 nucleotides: TGTGCCAGCAGCTTAGTGGCAGACGTTGAAGCTTTCTTT. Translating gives CASSLVADVEAFF.

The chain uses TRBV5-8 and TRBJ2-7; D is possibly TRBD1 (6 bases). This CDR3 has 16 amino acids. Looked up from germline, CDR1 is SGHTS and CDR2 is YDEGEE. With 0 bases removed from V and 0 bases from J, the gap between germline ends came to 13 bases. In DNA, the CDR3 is TGTGCCAGCAGCTTGGATGGACAGTTCAGCTCCTACGAGCAGTACTTC. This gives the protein CASSLDGQFSSYEQYF.

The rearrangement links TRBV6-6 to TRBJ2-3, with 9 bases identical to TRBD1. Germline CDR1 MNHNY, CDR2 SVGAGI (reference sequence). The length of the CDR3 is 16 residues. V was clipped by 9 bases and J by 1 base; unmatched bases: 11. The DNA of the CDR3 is TGTGCCAGTTACAGGGGGCGGACCGTTGGCACAGATACGCAGTATTTT. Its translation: CASYRGRTVGTDTQYF.

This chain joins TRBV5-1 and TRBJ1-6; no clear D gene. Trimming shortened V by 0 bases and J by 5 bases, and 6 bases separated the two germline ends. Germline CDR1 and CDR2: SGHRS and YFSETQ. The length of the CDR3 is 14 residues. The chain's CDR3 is CASSLEQNNSPLHF. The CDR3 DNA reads TGCGCCAGCAGCTTGGAACAGAATAATTCACCCCTCCACTTT. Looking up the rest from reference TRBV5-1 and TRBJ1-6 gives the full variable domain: KAGVTQTPRYLIKTRGQQVTLSCSPISGHRSVSWYQQTPGQGLQFLFEYFSETQRNKGNFPGRFSGRQFSNSRSEMNVSTLELGDSALYLCASSLEQNNSPLHFGNGTRLTVT.

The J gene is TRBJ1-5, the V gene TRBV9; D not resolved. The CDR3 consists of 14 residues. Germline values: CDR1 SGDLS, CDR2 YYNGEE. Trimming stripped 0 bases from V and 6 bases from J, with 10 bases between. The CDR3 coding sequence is TGTGCCAGCAGCGTAGGTGACGCAGGTCAGCCCCAGCATTTT. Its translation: CASSVGDAGQPQHF.

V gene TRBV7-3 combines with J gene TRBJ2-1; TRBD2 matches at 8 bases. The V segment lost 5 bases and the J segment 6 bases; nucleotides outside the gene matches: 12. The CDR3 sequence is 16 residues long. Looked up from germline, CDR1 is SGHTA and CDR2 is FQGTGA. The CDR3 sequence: CASSPSGGRGGNEQFF. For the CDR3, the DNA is TGTGCCAGCAGCCCCAGCGGGGGCAGGGGTGGCAATGAGCAGTTCTTC.

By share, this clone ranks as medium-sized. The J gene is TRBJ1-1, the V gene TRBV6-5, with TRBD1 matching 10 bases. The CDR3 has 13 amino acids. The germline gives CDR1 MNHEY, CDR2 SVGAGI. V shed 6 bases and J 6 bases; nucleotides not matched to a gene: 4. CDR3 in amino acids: CASRDRGEPEAFF. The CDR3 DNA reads TGTGCCAGCAGGGACAGGGGGGAGCCTGAAGCTTTCTTT.

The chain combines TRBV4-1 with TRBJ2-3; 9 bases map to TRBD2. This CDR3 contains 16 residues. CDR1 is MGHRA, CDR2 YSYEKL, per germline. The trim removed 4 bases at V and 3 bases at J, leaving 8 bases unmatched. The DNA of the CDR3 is TGCGCCAGCAGCCGAACTGTAGCGGGGGTGACAGATACGCAGTATTTT. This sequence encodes CASSRTVAGVTDTQYF.

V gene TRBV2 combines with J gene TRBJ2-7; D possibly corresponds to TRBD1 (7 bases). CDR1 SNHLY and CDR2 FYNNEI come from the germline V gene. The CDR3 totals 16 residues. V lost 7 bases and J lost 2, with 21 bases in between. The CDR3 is CASTRRAGGNAYEQYF. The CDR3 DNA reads TGTGCCAGCACCAGGAGGGCAGGGGGTAATGCCTACGAGCAGTACTTC.

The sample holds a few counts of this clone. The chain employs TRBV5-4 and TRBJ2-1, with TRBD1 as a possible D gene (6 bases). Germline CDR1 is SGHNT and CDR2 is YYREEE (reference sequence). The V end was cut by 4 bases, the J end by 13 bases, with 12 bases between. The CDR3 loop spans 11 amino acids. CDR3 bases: TGTGCCAGCAGCACCAGGGGTAATCAGTTCTTC. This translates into CASSTRGNQFF.

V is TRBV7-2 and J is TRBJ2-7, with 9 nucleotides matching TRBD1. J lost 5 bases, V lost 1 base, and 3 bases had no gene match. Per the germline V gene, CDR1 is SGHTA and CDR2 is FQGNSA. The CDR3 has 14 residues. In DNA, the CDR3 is TGTGCCAGCAGCTTAGGGGACAGGGTCCACGAGCAGTACTTC. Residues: CASSLGDRVHEQYF.

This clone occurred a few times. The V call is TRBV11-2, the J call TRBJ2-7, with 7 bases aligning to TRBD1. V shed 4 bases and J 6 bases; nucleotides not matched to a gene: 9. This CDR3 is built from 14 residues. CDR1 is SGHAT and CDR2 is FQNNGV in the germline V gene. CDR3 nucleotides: TGTGCCAGCAGCTCAGGGGGACGGAGGAGCGAGCAGTACTTC. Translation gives CASSSGGRRSEQYF.

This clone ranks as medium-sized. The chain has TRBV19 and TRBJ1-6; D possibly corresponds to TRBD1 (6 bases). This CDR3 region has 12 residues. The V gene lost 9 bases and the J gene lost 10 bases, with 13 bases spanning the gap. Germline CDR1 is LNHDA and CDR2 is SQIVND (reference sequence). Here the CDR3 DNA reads TGTGCCAGCAATTCCCAGGGGTCACCCCTCCACTTT. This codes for CASNSQGSPLHF.

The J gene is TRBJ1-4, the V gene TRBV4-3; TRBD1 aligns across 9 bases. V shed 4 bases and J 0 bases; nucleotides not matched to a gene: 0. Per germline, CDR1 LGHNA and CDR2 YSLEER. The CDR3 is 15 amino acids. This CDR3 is CASSRQGATNEKLFF. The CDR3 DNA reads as TGCGCCAGCAGCCGACAGGGGGCAACTAATGAAAAACTGTTTTTT.

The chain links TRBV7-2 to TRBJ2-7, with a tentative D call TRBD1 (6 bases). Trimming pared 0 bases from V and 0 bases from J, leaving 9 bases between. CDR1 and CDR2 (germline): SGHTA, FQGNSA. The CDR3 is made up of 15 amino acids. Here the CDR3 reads CASSLAGQGSYEQYF. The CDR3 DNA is TGTGCCAGCAGCTTAGCGGGACAAGGCTCCTACGAGCAGTACTTC. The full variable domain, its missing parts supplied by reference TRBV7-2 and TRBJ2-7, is GAGVSQSPSNKVTEKGKDVELRCDPISGHTALYWYRQSLGQGLEFLIYFQGNSAPDKSGLPSDRFSAERTGGSVSTLTIQRTQQEDSAVYLCASSLAGQGSYEQYFGPGTRLTVT.